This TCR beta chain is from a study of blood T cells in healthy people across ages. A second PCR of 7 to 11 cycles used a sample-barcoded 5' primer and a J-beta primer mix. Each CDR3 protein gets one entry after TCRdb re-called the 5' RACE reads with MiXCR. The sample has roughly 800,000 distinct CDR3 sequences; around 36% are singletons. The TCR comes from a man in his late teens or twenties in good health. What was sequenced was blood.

The DNA for the CDR3 is TGTGCCAGCAGAACGTTATCTAGCGGGTCCAATGAGCAGTTCTTC. Protein: CASRTLSSGSNEQFF. This chain links TRBV6-6 with TRBJ2-1, with 8 bases aligning to TRBD2. V lost 6 bases and J lost 6; bases outside the gene matches: 10. Germline CDR1 reads MNHNY; CDR2 reads SVGAGI (reference sequence). The CDR3 loop spans 15 amino acids.